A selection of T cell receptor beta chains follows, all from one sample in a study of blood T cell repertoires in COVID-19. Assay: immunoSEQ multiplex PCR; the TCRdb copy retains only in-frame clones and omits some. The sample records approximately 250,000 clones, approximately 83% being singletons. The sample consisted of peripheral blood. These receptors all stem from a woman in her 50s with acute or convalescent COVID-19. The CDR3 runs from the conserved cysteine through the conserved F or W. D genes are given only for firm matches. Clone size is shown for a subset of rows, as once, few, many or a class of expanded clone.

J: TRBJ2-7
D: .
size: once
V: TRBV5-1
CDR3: CASSLVSYEQYF
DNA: TGCGCCAGCAGCTTGGTATCCTACGAGCAGTACTTC

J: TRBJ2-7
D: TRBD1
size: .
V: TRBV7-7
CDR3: CASSPMDRGDYEQYF
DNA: TGTGCTAGCAGCCCGATGGACAGGGGAGACTACGAGCAGTACTTC

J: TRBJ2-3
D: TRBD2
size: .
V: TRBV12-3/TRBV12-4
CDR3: CASGDGGGDTQYF
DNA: TGTGCCAGCGGCGATGGGGGAGGGGATACGCAGTATTTT

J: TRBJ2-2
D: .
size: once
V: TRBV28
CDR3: CASSLSGGELFF
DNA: TGTGCCAGCAGTTTATCCGGCGGGGAGCTGTTTTTT

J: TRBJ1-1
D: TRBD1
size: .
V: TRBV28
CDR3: CASSSTGHDTEAFF
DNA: TGTGCCAGCAGTTCGACAGGGCATGACACTGAAGCTTTCTTT

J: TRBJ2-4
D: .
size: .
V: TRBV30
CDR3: CAWSARGLAKNIQYF
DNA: TGTGCCTGGAGTGCAAGGGGCCTAGCCAAAAACATTCAGTACTTC

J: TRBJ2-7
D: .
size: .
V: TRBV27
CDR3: CASSFGRTYEQYF
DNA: TGTGCCAGCAGTTTCGGCAGGACCTACGAGCAGTACTTC

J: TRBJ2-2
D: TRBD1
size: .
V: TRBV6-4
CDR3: CASSWTGTTGELFF
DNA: TGTGCCAGCAGCTGGACAGGGACCACCGGGGAGCTGTTTTTT

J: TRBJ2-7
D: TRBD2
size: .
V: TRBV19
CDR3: CASSIRTSASYEQYF
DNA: TGTGCCAGTAGCATACGGACTAGCGCGTCCTACGAGCAGTACTTC

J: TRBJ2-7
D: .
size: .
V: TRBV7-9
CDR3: CASSSAGASGEQYF
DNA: TGTGCCAGCAGCTCCGCGGGGGCGTCGGGCGAGCAGTACTTC

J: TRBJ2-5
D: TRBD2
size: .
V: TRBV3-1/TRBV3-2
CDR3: CASSQKTATTGGGTQYF
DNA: TGTGCCAGCAGCCAAAAGACGGCTACAACTGGGGGGGGGACCCAGTACTTC

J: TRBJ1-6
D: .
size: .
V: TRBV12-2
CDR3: CASRFPGPGGNSPLHF
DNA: TGTGCAAGTCGCTTCCCGGGGCCAGGGGGCAATTCACCCCTCCACTTT

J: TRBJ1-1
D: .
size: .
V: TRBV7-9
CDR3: CASTPRGETEAFF
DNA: TGTGCCAGCACCCCACGGGGGGAGACTGAAGCTTTCTTT

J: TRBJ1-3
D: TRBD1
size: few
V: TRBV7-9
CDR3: CASSFGQGTGDTIYF
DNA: TGTGCCAGCAGCTTCGGACAGGGGACAGGAGACACCATATATTTT

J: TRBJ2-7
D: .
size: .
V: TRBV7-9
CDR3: CASSQSTGTVEQYF
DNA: TGTGCCAGCAGCCAAAGTACAGGTACCGTCGAGCAGTACTTC

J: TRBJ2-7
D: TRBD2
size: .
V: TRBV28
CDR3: CASSFPLSGLAGLYEQYF
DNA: TGTGCCAGCAGTTTTCCCCTCTCGGGACTAGCGGGGCTATACGAGCAGTACTTC

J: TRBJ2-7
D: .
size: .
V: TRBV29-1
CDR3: CSATRAGRGEQYF
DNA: TGCAGCGCCACACGGGCAGGTAGGGGGGAGCAGTACTTC

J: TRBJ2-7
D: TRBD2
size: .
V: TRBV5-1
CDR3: CASSLVTSDEQYF
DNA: TGCGCCAGCAGCTTAGTGACTAGCGACGAGCAGTACTTC

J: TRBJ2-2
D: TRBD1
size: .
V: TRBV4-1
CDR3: CASSLSRGPGQGPTGELFF
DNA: TGCGCCAGCAGCCTCTCAAGGGGCCCGGGACAGGGACCCACCGGGGAGCTGTTTTTT

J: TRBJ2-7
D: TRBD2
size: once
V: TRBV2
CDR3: CASRVVAGETYEQYF
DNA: TGTGCCAGCAGGGTCGTAGCGGGGGAGACCTACGAGCAGTACTTC

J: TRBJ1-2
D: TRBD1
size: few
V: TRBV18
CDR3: CASSSGQGGLYGYTF
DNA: TGTGCCAGCTCATCGGGACAGGGGGGCCTTTATGGCTACACCTTC

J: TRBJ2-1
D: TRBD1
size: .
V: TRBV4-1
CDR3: CASSPDRAHNEQFF
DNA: TGCGCCAGCAGCCCGGACAGGGCCCACAATGAGCAGTTCTTC

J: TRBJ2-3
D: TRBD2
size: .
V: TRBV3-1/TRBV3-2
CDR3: CASSRSGSGTDTQYF
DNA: TGTGCCAGCAGCCGAAGCGGGAGTGGGACAGATACGCAGTATTTT

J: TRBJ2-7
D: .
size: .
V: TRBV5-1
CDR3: CASSLVSGPYEQYF
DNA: TGCGCCAGCAGCTTGGTTAGCGGTCCCTACGAGCAGTACTTC

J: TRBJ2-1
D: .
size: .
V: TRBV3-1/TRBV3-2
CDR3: CASSQVGGRTGNEQFF
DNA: TGTGCCAGCAGCCAAGTCGGCGGCCGTACAGGGAATGAGCAGTTCTTC

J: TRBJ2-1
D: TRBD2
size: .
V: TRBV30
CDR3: CAWSTGLAGGLAYNEQFF
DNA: TGTGCCTGGAGCACGGGACTAGCGGGAGGCCTGGCGTACAATGAGCAGTTCTTC

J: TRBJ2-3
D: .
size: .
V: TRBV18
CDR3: CASSPPSPNTQYF
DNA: TGTGCCAGCTCACCACCTAGTCCCAATACGCAGTATTTT

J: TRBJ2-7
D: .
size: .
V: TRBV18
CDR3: CASSPQRDREQYF
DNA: TGTGCCAGCTCACCTCAACGGGATCGGGAGCAGTACTTC

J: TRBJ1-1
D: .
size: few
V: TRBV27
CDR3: CASGYRVNTEAFF
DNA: TGTGCCAGCGGGTACAGGGTAAACACTGAAGCTTTCTTT

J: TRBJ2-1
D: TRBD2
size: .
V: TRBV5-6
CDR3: CASLVAGRYNEQFF
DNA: TGTGCCAGCCTGGTAGCGGGACGTTACAATGAGCAGTTCTTC

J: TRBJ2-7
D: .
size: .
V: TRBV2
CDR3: CASTLRVTYEQYF
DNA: TGTGCCAGCACGCTGCGGGTTACCTACGAGCAGTACTTC

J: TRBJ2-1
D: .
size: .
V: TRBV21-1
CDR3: CANPKAGGRSYNEQFF
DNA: TGTGCCAACCCTAAAGCGGGAGGTAGGTCCTACAATGAGCAGTTCTTC

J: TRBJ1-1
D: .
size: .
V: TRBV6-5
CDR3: CASRRGQGSTEAFF
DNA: TGTGCCAGCAGAAGGGGTCAGGGTAGCACTGAAGCTTTCTTT

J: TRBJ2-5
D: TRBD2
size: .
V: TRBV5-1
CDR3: CASSRGTSGRRVGETQYF
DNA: TGCGCCAGCAGCCGTGGGACTAGCGGGAGGCGGGTCGGGGAGACCCAGTACTTC

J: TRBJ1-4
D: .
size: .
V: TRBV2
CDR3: CASRPAGHEKLFF
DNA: TGTGCCAGCAGGCCAGCGGGTCATGAAAAACTGTTTTTT

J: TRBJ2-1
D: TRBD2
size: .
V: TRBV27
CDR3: CASSLPEGGAGGGNEQFF
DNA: TGTGCCAGCAGTTTACCGGAAGGCGGGGCGGGAGGTGGCAATGAGCAGTTCTTC

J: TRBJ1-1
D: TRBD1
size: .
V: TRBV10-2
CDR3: CASSGTTGDTEAFF
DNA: TGCGCCAGCAGTGGGACCACAGGGGACACTGAAGCTTTCTTT

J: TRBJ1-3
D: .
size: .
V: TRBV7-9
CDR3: CASSLVPGAGNTIYF
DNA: TGTGCCAGCAGCTTAGTCCCAGGGGCTGGAAACACCATATATTTT

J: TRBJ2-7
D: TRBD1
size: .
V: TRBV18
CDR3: CASSPTGADSGEQYF
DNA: TGTGCCAGCTCACCTACAGGGGCGGATTCGGGGGAGCAGTACTTC

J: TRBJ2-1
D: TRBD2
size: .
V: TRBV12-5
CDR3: CASGLVGGNEQFF
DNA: TGTGCTAGTGGTTTGGTCGGGGGGAATGAGCAGTTCTTC

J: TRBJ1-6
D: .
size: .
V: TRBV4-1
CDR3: CASSQDRTPNSPLHF
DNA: TGCGCCAGCAGCCAAGATCGGACACCGAATTCACCCCTCCACTTT

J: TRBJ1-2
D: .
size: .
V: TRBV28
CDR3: CASSLTGQGGYTF
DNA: TGTGCCAGCAGTCTTACAGGGCAGGGCGGCTACACCTTC

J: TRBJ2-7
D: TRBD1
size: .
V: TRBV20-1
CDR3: CSAWDSYEQYF
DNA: TGCAGTGCCTGGGACAGCTACGAGCAGTACTTC

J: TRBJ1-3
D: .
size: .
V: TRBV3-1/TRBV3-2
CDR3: CASSQAPFGSGGNTIYF
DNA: TGTGCCAGCAGCCAAGCCCCCTTCGGGAGCGGGGGAAACACCATATATTTT

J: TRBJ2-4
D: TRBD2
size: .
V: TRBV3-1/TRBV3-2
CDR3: CASSHLAGGDIQYF
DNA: TGTGCCAGCAGCCACCTAGCGGGGGGAGACATTCAGTACTTC

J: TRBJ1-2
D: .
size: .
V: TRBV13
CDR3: CASSLEAKPGYTF
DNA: TGTGCCAGCAGCTTAGAAGCGAAACCCGGCTACACCTTC

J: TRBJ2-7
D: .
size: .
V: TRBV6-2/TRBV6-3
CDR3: CASSSLFWGDTSSYEQYF
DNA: TGTGCCAGCAGTTCGTTATTTTGGGGAGACACGAGCTCCTACGAGCAGTACTTC

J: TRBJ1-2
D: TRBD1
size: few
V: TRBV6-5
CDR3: CASSYIRTGGNYGYTF
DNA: TGTGCCAGCAGTTATATCAGGACAGGGGGCAACTATGGCTACACCTTC

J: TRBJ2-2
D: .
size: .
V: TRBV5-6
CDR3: CASSFRERAGELFF
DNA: TGTGCCAGCAGCTTCCGGGAGCGGGCCGGGGAGCTGTTTTTT

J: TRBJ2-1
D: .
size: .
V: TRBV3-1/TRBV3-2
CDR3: CASSQDLGSEGDNEQFF
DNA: TGTGCCAGCAGCCAAGATCTGGGGTCGGAGGGCGACAATGAGCAGTTCTTC